This T cell receptor (beta chain) was captured in a study of CD8 T cells in ankylosing spondylitis (dated by TCRdb to about 2017). In the study overall: T cell receptor beta repertoires were profiled in healthy donors and ankylosing spondylitis patients so that disease-linked TCR variants could be found. The full study cohort was made up of roughly 25 ankylosing spondylitis patients and over 90 healthy donors. Peripheral blood was sampled, and synovial fluid was also collected from ankylosing spondylitis patients.

This clonotype has a handful of counts. Its antigen is not yet known. No much larger clone is present one base from it, and per-base qualities are unavailable. Measured from the cysteine to the phenylalanine, the CDR3 is 14 residues long. Just CDR3 DNA is preserved here, 42 bases in frame from base 1. CDR1 and CDR2, per the germline V gene, are SGHRS and YFSETQ. V is cut back by 6 bases and J by 4 bases, with 3 bases in the junction unmatched. These reads were obtained on an Illumina HiSeq 2500. Quantitative 5'-RACE with molecular barcodes was the method used to prepare the TCR beta libraries. The source study handled its data this way. To identify disease-linked TCR variants, a new computational method was used, one built on a probabilistic model of VDJ rearrangement. Starting from the raw public reads, TCRdb applied fastp trimming at Q25, assembled clones with MiXCR and retained in-frame beta chains. Rows with a matching CDR3 protein are joined into one entry that keeps the most common DNA and genes. TCRdb, not the authors, supplied the V and J calls. This sample holds approximately 300,000 distinct CDR3 sequences; 6.5% to 10% were observed only once. The top ten clonotypes cover just over 14% of the sample.

On the study overall, not on this receptor specifically: Blood from ankylosing spondylitis patients appeared to be characterized by a TCR beta motif composed of 7 to 9 highly homologous amino acid variants. The disease-linked clones had a CD8+ phenotype and were found at relatively low frequencies in peripheral blood. The disease-linked clones were reported to be significantly enriched in matched synovial fluid samples from ankylosing spondylitis patients. Some motif variants were previously reported in synovial fluid and blood of reactive arthritis patients, suggesting common disease-initiation mechanisms.

Sequencing was carried out using blood, either unsorted or a sorted T cell fraction (not recorded which). The TCR originated in a male donor with ankylosing spondylitis. The rearranged chain carries TRBV5-1 and TRBJ2-1, and TRBD2 aligns with 11 junction nucleotides. DNA sequence: TGCGCCAGCAAGGGACTAGCGGAATACAATGAGCAGTTCTTC. Its protein is CASKGLAEYNEQFF. Supplemented by the reference TRBV5-1 and TRBJ2-1 proteins around the CDR3, the complete variable domain is KAGVTQTPRYLIKTRGQQVTLSCSPISGHRSVSWYQQTPGQGLQFLFEYFSETQRNKGNFPGRFSGRQFSNSRSEMNVSTLELGDSALYLCASKGLAEYNEQFFGPGTRLTVL.